This T cell receptor beta chain derives from a study of cytomegalovirus exposure and HLA in healthy donors (dated by TCRdb to about 2017). Background for the entire study: According to an earlier analysis of several hundred of the donors, about 190 million T cells yielded approximately 120 million unique TCR beta sequences and 276 Gb of sequence data. The study aimed to test whether cataloging public T cell receptors could reveal signatures of past pathogen exposure. In a later analysis, previously published TCR beta repertoires from 600 to 850 donors were re-analyzed and high-resolution HLA genotyping was added so that TCR occurrence patterns could be studied. Rather than drawing on any new phenotypic data, the later analysis identified candidate immune exposures from TCR beta sequences and the way those sequences occurred across donors. Because of strong linkage in the cohort, 5 or 6 DR-DQ haplotypes were treated as single units for association and clustering. In addition to the first cohort of roughly 670 subjects, a separate validation cohort of under 150 different subjects was used. An early release that covered about 640 HLA-typed donors contained approximately 300 gigabases of sequencing data and 65 million to 100 million unique TCR sequences. Of the approximately 400 genotyped donors, less than 90% were placed in the genetic ancestry cluster associated with self-reported Caucasian donors. The study used immunosequencing to profile the T cell repertoires of approximately 630 subjects and linked those repertoires to cytomegalovirus serostatus. High-throughput TCR immunosequencing, statistical association of individual TCRs with disease status, and machine learning were combined to predict cytomegalovirus infection status. Among about 410 genotyped donors of the cohort, an average of about 220,000 unique TCR beta nucleotide sequences was sequenced per donor, of which about 18% were non-productive. Every discovery cohort repertoire had been produced on one sequencing platform. Class I and class II HLA loci were covered by the typing at four-digit resolution. Typing coverage varied by locus: roughly 620-640 donors for A, B, C, DRB1 and DQB1; roughly 500 for DQA1; 600 to 610 for DPA1; approximately 450 for DPB1. Donor age, sex, ethnicity and CMV serostatus were compiled together with the repertoire data. A later genetic analysis took genome-wide SNP genotypes for about 55% of the 666 donors and used that subset as a discovery cohort. An earlier analysis of several hundred of the donors used high-throughput TCR beta sequencing to judge whether each TCR beta V gene segment behaved as functional or pseudogenic. The study at large found these results: In an earlier analysis of roughly 560 of the donors, most TCR beta V segments were observed in productive rearrangements about 90% or about 30% of the time, broadly matching IMGT annotations. Across donors, most TCR sequences were observed very rarely, whereas some public TCRs were present in many individuals. Assigning TCR associations to individual alleles was difficult when HLA alleles, especially DR and DQ, strongly co-occurred. A group of highly shared sequence variants was considered likely to be a technical artifact of the sequencing pipeline. The classifier was reported to diagnose cytomegalovirus status with high specificity and sensitivity in both the original cohort and the validation cohort. Because counts were too low, 15 to 20 rarely observed V segments, including chromosome 9 orphons, were excluded from the earlier analysis of 587 of the donors. A further reported finding was that TCR beta sequences accurately predicted the HLA-A and HLA-B alleles for most subjects in the first cohort. The only immune exposure information available for the cohort was CMV serostatus. Sequencing depth was assumed to be roughly uniform across donors in the presence/absence analyses, though that assumption may not hold. The study listed approximately 160 TCR beta chains as associated with cytomegalovirus. Most CMV-associated TCR beta chains appeared to be HLA-restricted in a later analysis, and the HLA associations seemed to be driven largely by CMV exposure. The 87-base-pair reads could not distinguish some IMGT-functional V segments, including TRBV6-2 and TRBV6-3, so those segments were excluded. Compared with equally common non-associated chains, HLA-associated TCR beta chains in a later analysis were more clonally expanded and had lower generation probabilities. The authors suggested that the approach could potentially be generalized to other disease states and immunological phenotypes. In a later analysis, TCR association rates were found to vary across HLA loci, with the most associated TCRs seen for DRB1 alleles and the fewest for HLA-C alleles. At a false discovery rate of 0.05, a later analysis linked roughly 17,000 TCR beta sequences to specific HLA alleles. In vitro tests confirmed that a few of the cytomegalovirus-associated TCR beta chains recognize cytomegalovirus antigens. V-gene and J-gene trimming of TCR beta chains was associated with a missense DCLRE1C variant in a later genetic analysis, and the association was replicated in an independent cohort. In a later analysis, several top co-occurrence clusters were reported to appear linked to parvovirus B19, influenza, CMV and Epstein-Barr virus. Only TCR beta chains were sequenced in this cohort, and the absence of alpha or paired-chain data limited detectable features. Compared with the roughly 670-donor mean, donors in an Asian-associated ancestry cluster had fewer N-insertions in productive TCRs, according to a later genetic analysis. Because HLA typing was unavailable for some donors at each locus, only the typed subset was used in association tests. Correlated functional status among segregating V segments might reflect linkage disequilibrium, but an unknown experimental factor could not be ruled out.

The cohort was made up of 666 healthy bone marrow donors. All cohort members were sampled while nominally healthy, although unrecorded immune exposures were likely present. Of the roughly 670 cohort members, nearly 300 had a positive CMV serostatus and about 350 had a negative one, while no CMV serostatus was recorded for the donor. Each donor provided a peripheral blood sample, and peripheral blood mononuclear cells were used for TCR beta sequencing. The Qiagen DNeasy Blood Extraction Kit was used to extract genomic DNA from the blood cell samples. Comments on this clone: The antigen this receptor binds is unknown. No much larger clonotype is one base removed from it; base qualities were not supplied.

Trimming takes 4 bases from V and 2 bases from J, and the germline ends sit 8 bases apart. The CDR3 runs 12 residues from the cysteine to the phenylalanine. Just the 36-base CDR3 DNA is kept, in frame starting at base 1. The germline V gene encodes CDR1 GTSNPN and CDR2 SVGIG (reference sequence). Library preparation was by the immunoSEQ multiplex PCR assay. The multiplex PCR relied on a mix of 60 forward primers for TCR Vbeta segments and 13 reverse primers for TCR Jbeta segments. A multiplex PCR assay on genomic DNA amplified the CDR3 region of rearranged TCR beta genes. The amplified TCR beta libraries were sequenced on the Illumina HiSeq System as 87-base-pair reads. In the paper's pipeline: A later analysis counted tens of millions of unique TCR beta chains across the approximately 700 repertoires, and 9 million to 14 million of these chains were shared by at least two donors. A nearest-neighbor algorithm error-corrected the raw reads and collapsed the reads into unique sequences, merging closely related sequences to remove PCR and sequencing errors. Alignment of CDR3 sequences to IMGT reference sequences was used to assign V, D and J gene segments. For a sequence to be retained, a match of at least six nucleotides to both a V gene segment and a J gene segment was required. Rearrangements were called productive when the CDR3 lacked stop codons and stayed in frame with V and J; all others were non-productive. Following IMGT convention, CDR3 was defined as the stretch from the second conserved V-encoded cysteine up to the conserved J-encoded phenylalanine. In an earlier analysis of around 600 of the donors, sequences lacking an unambiguous match to a single V gene segment were excluded. An earlier analysis of under 750 of the donors called V segments functional above 56.7% productive rearrangements and segregating when the between-donor standard deviation exceeded 5%. A statistical classification framework was built to diagnose cytomegalovirus status from the catalog of TCR beta chain sequences. V and J gene assignment, in a later analysis, came from comparing TCR nucleotide sequences with IMGT/GENE-DB human TR gene sequences. Using the TCRdist pipeline, a later analysis assigned CDR3 sequences along with most-parsimonious VDJ recombination scenarios. In a later analysis, each TCR beta chain was defined by its CDR3 amino acid sequence together with its V-gene family, and reads without a unique V-gene family were excluded. A later analysis removed 450 to 600 highly shared, low-generation-probability nucleotide sequences to deal with suspected cross-contamination and a sequencing artifact. A later analysis calculated a clonal expansion index for each public chain from normalized within-repertoire ranks of inferred template counts. A later analysis computed generation probabilities with a VDJ recombination model fitted to out-of-frame rearrangements, and checked the results against IGoR. In a later analysis, TCR-TCR, TCR-HLA and TCR-CMV co-occurrence was scored with hypergeometric tests, and a repertoire-size bias correction was applied to TCR pairs. In a later analysis, false discovery rates were estimated by permuting HLA or CMV assignments 20 times. In a later analysis, co-occurring TCRs were grouped using DBSCAN, with TCRdist sequence similarity added in when clustering inside HLA-allele-positive subsets. Co-occurrence clustering excluded repertoires with fewer than 30,000 or more than 120,000 public chains, plus five with anomalous nucleotide sharing. TCRdb retrieved this table from immuneACCESS and kept in-frame rearrangements only. Not all clones are present; in checked studies, unresolved V genes account for under half, and no reason is known for the remainder. V, J and clone size are taken as reported in that table, and D and trimming were inferred from the DNA itself. This sample holds under 170,000 clones; around 79% were observed only once. About 3.7% of the sample is in the top ten clones.

The chain was built from TRBV30 and TRBJ1-2; D gene: possibly TRBD1, on 5 matching bases. The sequencing sample was made of PBMCs. This sequence was found in a human donor in good health. The nucleotides read TGTGCCTGGAAACAGGCAAACTATGGCTACACCTTC. Translated, this gives CAWKQANYGYTF. Reference TRBV30 and TRBJ1-2 genes cover what lies past the CDR3, so the full variable domain is SQTIHQWPATLVQPVGSPLSLECTVEGTSNPNLYWYRQAAGRGLQLLFYSVGIGQISSEVPQNLSASRPQDRQFILSSKKLLLSDSGFYLCAWKQANYGYTFGSGTRLTVV.